The 31 T cell receptor beta chains listed next were all sequenced from one sample in a study of shared clonotypes between healthy human individuals. Some clones are missing from TCRdb's copy, which holds only in-frame ones; the method was immunoSEQ multiplex PCR. The data hold about 100,000 clones, with less than 50% observed a single time. Material: PBMCs. These receptors all come from a woman between 35 and 50 years old in good health. Some clones in this sample may be carry-over from other donors' samples.

This clone was seen a handful of times. The chain is built from TRBV2 and TRBJ2-7; D may be TRBD1 or TRBD2 (5 bases each). In germline, CDR1 is SNHLY, CDR2 FYNNEI. V was clipped by 6 bases and J by 2 bases, with 17 bases between them. The CDR3 has 15 amino acids. CDR3 bases: TGTGCCAGCAGACCAGGGAGAGAACCAACCTACGAGCAGTACTTC. It is translated as CASRPGREPTYEQYF.

V gene TRBV9 combines with J gene TRBJ1-4; a weak D match, TRBD1 (5 bases). Germline CDR1 and CDR2: SGDLS and YYNGEE. V lost 4 bases, J lost 8 bases, and 12 bases lay in between. The CDR3 covers 13 residues. CDR3 in amino acids: CASSSGLDEKLFF. For the CDR3, the DNA is TGTGCCAGCAGCTCAGGGTTGGACGAAAAACTGTTTTTT.

This clone was seen at least ten times. The J gene is TRBJ2-7, the V gene TRBV5-8; D possibly corresponds to TRBD1 (5 bases). The CDR3 loop spans 13 amino acids. Per germline, CDR1 SGHTS and CDR2 YDEGEE. V dropped 1 base and J dropped 0 bases, with 5 bases sitting between them. The CDR3 is CASSLQGSYEQYF. In nucleotides, the CDR3 is TGTGCCAGCAGCTTGCAGGGCTCCTACGAGCAGTACTTC.

This clone was seen a few times. The chain recombines TRBV10-3 with TRBJ1-1; the D is unclear. The germline V gene has CDR1 ENHRY and CDR2 SYGVKD. Trimming cost V 2 bases and J 7 bases, with 8 bases left between them. There are 12 residues in the CDR3. Here the CDR3 reads CAISEAGGEAFF. For the CDR3, the DNA is TGTGCCATCAGTGAGGCAGGAGGTGAAGCTTTCTTT.

This chain links TRBV5-1 with TRBJ2-1; the match to TRBD2 covers 10 bases. CDR1 is SGHRS and CDR2 is YFSETQ in the germline V gene. V trimming: 1 base; J trimming: 0 bases; junction bases outside the gene matches: 4. This CDR3 has 17 residues. CDR3 amino acids: CASSLNPSGSSYNEQFF. CDR3 in DNA: TGCGCCAGCAGCTTGAACCCTAGCGGGAGCTCCTACAATGAGCAGTTCTTC.

In regard to this clone: A much larger clone differs by one base, so this may be a read error. Other DNA sequences in the same sample also yield this CDR3. The chain combines TRBV25-1 with TRBJ2-1; 7 positions agree with TRBD2. Germline CDR1 reads MGHDK; CDR2 reads SYGVNS. The V gene end was trimmed by 1 base and the J gene end by 7 bases; junction bases not matched to a gene: 10. This CDR3 has 16 amino acids. The CDR3 nucleotides read TGTGCCAGCAGTGAATCCGGGACCAGCGGGATGAATGAGCAGTTCTTC. As protein: CASSESGTSGMNEQFF. Full variable domain (rest looked up from reference TRBV25-1 and TRBJ2-1): EADIYQTPRYLVIGTGKKITLECSQTMGHDKMYWYQQDPGMELHLIHYSYGVNSTEKGDLSSESTVSRIRTEHFPLTLESARPSHTSQYLCASSESGTSGMNEQFFGPGTRLTVL.

This clone turned up a few times. Given a far larger clone just one base away, this is likely a sequencing read error. The same CDR3 also results from other DNA sequences found in this sample. The chain is built from TRBV28 and TRBJ2-5, with 7 positions matching TRBD1. Germline V gives CDR1 MDHEN, CDR2 SYDVKM. The CDR3 is 14 amino acids. The junction had 8 bases not matched to a gene; V was cut back by 6 bases and J by 4 bases. This CDR3 is CASSSRQGGETQYF. In DNA form, the CDR3 reads TGTGCCAGCAGCTCTAGACAGGGCGGAGAGACCCAGTACTTC.

V and J are TRBV4-1 and TRBJ2-1; D not certain. In germline, CDR1 is MGHRA, CDR2 YSYEKL. The V and J ends lost 1 base and 5 bases respectively, with 12 bases between them. CDR3 length: 15 residues. The CDR3 protein is CASSQVSRADNEQFF. For the CDR3, the DNA is TGCGCCAGCAGCCAAGTGAGCCGGGCGGACAATGAGCAGTTCTTC.

To note about this clone: This is likely an artifact of a read error, given a far larger clone one base away. No conserved phenylalanine or tryptophan ends this CDR3, so it is likely a read error. This sequence joins TRBV28 and TRBJ2-3; maybe TRBD2 (6 bases). V gave up 9 bases and J gave up 2 bases, with 9 bases separating them. Germline CDR1 MDHEN, CDR2 SYDVKM. The CDR3 spans 12 residues. The CDR3 loop is CASGGPTDTQYS. CDR3 coding DNA: TGTGCCAGTGGAGGGCCCACAGATACGCAGTATTCT.

This clone was picked up many times. The chain has TRBV4-1 and TRBJ2-2; D may be TRBD2 (6 bases). Germline lookup yields CDR1 MGHRA and CDR2 YSYEKL. Trimming cost V 4 bases and J 6 bases, with 15 bases left between them. The CDR3 consists of 15 residues. This CDR3 is CASSLGLSVAGELFF. The CDR3 nucleotides read TGCGCCAGCAGCCTAGGACTAAGCGTTGCCGGGGAGCTGTTTTTT.

A word on this clone: Just one base apart from a much larger clone, this may be a read error. The chain uses TRBV5-1 and TRBJ2-7, with 9 bases lining up with TRBD1. The CDR3 consists of 17 residues. Germline V gene sequence: CDR1 SGHRS, CDR2 YFSETQ. For the CDR3, the DNA is TGCGCCAGCAGCTTGGGACAGGGGGAGACTTATTACTACGCGCAGTACTTC. Translation: CASSLGQGETYYYAQYF.

CDR3 protein: CSVNDRVATDTQYF. The CDR3 DNA follows: TGCAGCGTTAACGACAGGGTAGCCACAGATACGCAGTATTTT. The chain has TRBV29-1 and TRBJ2-3, with 7 bases that match TRBD1. This CDR3 has 14 amino acids. Trimming at V came to 5 bases and at J to 2 bases, leaving 7 bases not matched to a gene. Germline CDR1 is SQVTM and CDR2 is ANQGSEA.

The rearrangement joins TRBV29-1 to TRBJ2-7; D is perhaps TRBD2 (6 bases). The ends were cut back, 1 base at V and 7 bases at J, with 11 bases in the middle. Looked up from germline, CDR1 is SQVTM and CDR2 is ANQGSEA. CDR3 length: 12 residues. The CDR3 loop is CSVEVPAGEQYF. CDR3 nucleotides: TGCAGCGTTGAAGTGCCGGCGGGGGAGCAGTACTTC.

The chain is built from TRBV18 and TRBJ1-1; 7 bases line up with TRBD1. With V trimmed by 4 bases and J by 1 base, 6 bases remained unmatched. Germline V CDR1 and CDR2: KGHSH, LQKENI. The CDR3 covers 15 residues. CDR3 in amino acids: CASSRLDRENTEAFF. The CDR3 DNA sequence: TGTGCCAGCTCACGACTAGACAGGGAGAACACTGAAGCTTTCTTT.

The rearrangement links TRBV7-9 to TRBJ2-5, with 7 nucleotides matching TRBD2. This CDR3 is built from 13 residues. CDR1 and CDR2 (germline): SEHNR, FQNEAQ (reference sequence). Trimming removed 6 bases from V and 11 bases from J; junction bases left unmatched: 12. In DNA, the CDR3 is TGTGCCAGCAGACCTAGCGGTGCGATGGAGCAGTACTTC. Translating it yields CASRPSGAMEQYF. The full variable domain, in which reference TRBV7-9 and TRBJ2-5 provide the parts outside the CDR3, is DTGVSQNPRHKITKRGQNVTFRCDPISEHNRLYWYRQTLGQGPEFLTYFQNEAQLEKSRLLSDRFSAERPKGSFSTLEIQRTEQGDSAMYLCASRPSGAMEQYFGPGTRLLVL.

The gene calls are TRBV7-9 and TRBJ1-5; D not certain. V lost 5 bases, J lost 2 bases, and 7 bases lay in between. The CDR3 spans 13 residues. Germline V gives CDR1 SEHNR, CDR2 FQNEAQ (reference sequence). This chain's CDR3 is CASSTTGNQPQHF. In DNA form, the CDR3 reads TGTGCCAGCAGCACGACGGGCAATCAGCCCCAGCATTTT.

The genes are TRBV9 and TRBJ1-1; TRBD1 might be the D (6 bases). Germline CDR1 is SGDLS and CDR2 is YYNGEE. V was pared by 0 bases and J by 8 bases, with 11 bases between. This CDR3 spans 13 amino acids. CDR3 loop: CASSVALTGEAFF. The CDR3 nucleotides read TGTGCCAGCAGCGTAGCCCTAACAGGGGAAGCTTTCTTT.

The chain couples TRBV18 to TRBJ2-5; D remains unclear. The CDR3 totals 13 residues. V was clipped by 3 bases and J by 5 bases, with 10 bases between them. Looked up from germline, CDR1 is KGHSH and CDR2 is LQKENI. The CDR3 region is CASSPGRRETQYF. In DNA, the CDR3 is TGTGCCAGCTCACCTGGGCGCCGGGAGACCCAGTACTTC.

In this sample, this clone turned up a few times. V is TRBV5-1 and J is TRBJ2-1; no clear D. Germline CDR1 and CDR2: SGHRS and YFSETQ. V was pared by 0 bases and J by 8 bases, with 3 bases between. This CDR3 has 11 residues. The CDR3 reads CASSLGYEQFF. CDR3 nucleotides: TGCGCCAGCAGCTTGGGGTATGAGCAGTTCTTC.

The DNA of the CDR3 is TGTGCCAGCCGATCGACCCTAGATACGCAGTATTTT. This encodes CASRSTLDTQYF. V is TRBV7-9 and J is TRBJ2-3; D gene unclear. The germline V gene has CDR1 SEHNR and CDR2 FQNEAQ (reference sequence). This CDR3 comprises 12 residues. The V end was cut by 8 bases, the J end by 5 bases, with 11 bases between.

This sequence joins TRBV9 and TRBJ1-2; D gene uncertain. The CDR3 runs to 17 residues. Germline CDR1 SGDLS, CDR2 YYNGEE. With 2 bases removed from V and 0 bases from J, the gap between germline ends came to 17 bases. The CDR3 sequence: CASSVLSSRAPNYGYTF. The CDR3 DNA follows: TGTGCCAGCAGCGTCCTGAGCAGTCGCGCCCCTAACTATGGCTACACCTTC.

Comment on this clone: A far bigger clonotype differs at one base, so this is likely a read error. DNA of the CDR3: TGCGCCAGCAGCGTCTACGAGACACCCGGTTCAGATACGCAGTATTTT. It encodes CASSVYETPGSDTQYF. J is TRBJ2-3 and V is TRBV5-1; the D is unclear. Per the germline V gene, CDR1 is SGHRS and CDR2 is YFSETQ. V shed 4 bases and J shed 4 bases, with 19 bases lying between them. The CDR3 spans 16 residues.

The CDR3 is CATSSNAGEVDTQYF. Here the CDR3 DNA reads TGTGCCACCAGCTCGAATGCGGGAGAGGTAGATACGCAGTATTTT. This chain links TRBV15 with TRBJ2-3; TRBD2 matches at 7 bases. Germline CDR1 and CDR2: LNHNV and YYDKDF (reference sequence). The CDR3 is made up of 15 amino acids. Trimming cost V 5 bases and J 5 bases; bases outside gene matches: 10.

The chain is built from TRBV28 and TRBJ1-3; D may be TRBD1 (6 bases). The V gene lost 6 bases and the J gene lost 7 bases, with 13 bases spanning the gap. CDR3 length equals 13 residues. The germline CDR1 and CDR2 sequences are MDHEN and SYDVKM. The DNA for the CDR3 is TGTGCCAGCAGACAGGGACGGCCGAACACCATATATTTT. Translation: CASRQGRPNTIYF.

For this clone: This may be a read error: a much more frequent sequence differs by one nucleotide. The sample contains more than one DNA sequence encoding this CDR3. V usage is TRBV28 and J usage is TRBJ1-1, with 7 bases fitting TRBD1. The CDR3 has 15 amino acids. From germline, CDR1 is MDHEN and CDR2 SYDVKM. The CDR3 nucleotides read TGTGCCAGCAGCCGGTGGGACAGCCTGAACACTGAGGCTTTCTTT. It codes for CASSRWDSLNTEAFF.

The chain combines TRBV5-4 with TRBJ1-2; 8 bases match TRBD1. Germline V CDR1 and CDR2: SGHNT, YYREEE (reference sequence). The CDR3 has 13 residues. V shed 2 bases and J 3 bases; nucleotides not matched to a gene: 0. DNA for the CDR3: TGTGCCAGCAGCTTACAGGGGGACTATGGCTACACCTTC. Translating gives CASSLQGDYGYTF.

The table lists this clone with a count of one. This sequence may be a read error, since a much larger clone differs from it by one base. The rearrangement joins TRBV29-1 to TRBJ2-2; 7 bases fit TRBD1. The CDR3 has 13 residues. Germline V CDR1 and CDR2: SQVTM, ANQGSEA. CDR3 protein: CGVKDRVPGELFF. CDR3 nucleotides: TGCGGCGTCAAAGACAGGGTGCCCGGGGAGCTGTTTTTT.

The chain is built from TRBV28 and TRBJ1-5; D might be TRBD1 (6 bases). CDR3 length: 17 residues. Per germline, CDR1 MDHEN and CDR2 SYDVKM. Deletions cut 1 base from V and 0 bases from J, with 13 bases between. CDR3 amino acids: CASSLSQGLNSNQPQHF. Here the CDR3 DNA reads TGTGCCAGCAGTTTATCACAGGGACTGAATAGCAATCAGCCCCAGCATTTT. The full variable domain, with the rest looked up from reference TRBV28 and TRBJ1-5, is DVKVTQSSRYLVKRTGEKVFLECVQDMDHENMFWYRQDPGLGLRLIYFSYDVKMKEKGDIPEGYSVSREKKERFSLILESASTNQTSMYLCASSLSQGLNSNQPQHFGDGTRLSIL.

This rearrangement joins TRBV28 to TRBJ2-7; D not resolved. Trimming removed 3 bases from V and 4 bases from J, with 7 bases in between. The germline V gene encodes CDR1 MDHEN and CDR2 SYDVKM. The CDR3 has 12 amino acids. The CDR3, as DNA: TGTGCCAGCAGTTTGTCCCTATACGAGCAGTACTTC. This encodes CASSLSLYEQYF.

A word on this clone: One base separates it from a far larger clone, so it is likely a read error. The gene calls are TRBV29-1 and TRBJ1-1, with D possibly matching TRBD1 (5 bases). The CDR3 loop spans 14 amino acids. V was pared by 6 bases and J by 5 bases, with 19 bases between. Germline V gene sequence: CDR1 SQVTM, CDR2 ANQGSEA. The CDR3 DNA sequence: TGCAGCGTAGTACTCGGGACGGCGGGTACTGAAGCTTTCTTT. Protein sequence: CSVVLGTAGTEAFF.

This sequence joins TRBV6-6 and TRBJ2-1, with D possibly being TRBD1 (6 bases). Germline V gene sequence: CDR1 MNHNY, CDR2 SVGAGI (reference sequence). With 2 bases removed from V and 1 base from J, the gap between germline ends came to 6 bases. CDR3 length: 14 residues. CDR3 amino acids: CASSYTGSYNEQFF. Here the CDR3 DNA reads TGTGCCAGCAGTTACACAGGGTCCTACAATGAGCAGTTCTTC.